This TCR beta chain was obtained from a study of T cell responses to AZD1222 COVID-19 vaccine. Trimming removed 1 base from V and 4 bases from J; junction bases left unmatched: 10. Germline assignment: CDR1 SGHVS and CDR2 FNYEAQ. The CDR3 runs 16 residues. Sequenced by immunoSEQ multiplex PCR; TCRdb stores in-frame clones only, minus some. Counted here are over 110,000 clones, 93% occurring once; the ten biggest clones make up 5.1%. The receptor was derived from an adult in good health. The sequences come from peripheral blood, collected on day 0 of AZD1222 vaccination. This chain joins TRBV7-6 and TRBJ2-7, with TRBD1 matching over 7 bases. CDR3 amino acids: CASSLGAGGKGYEQYF. In DNA form, the CDR3 reads TGTGCCAGCAGCTTAGGGGCAGGGGGTAAGGGGTACGAGCAGTACTTC.